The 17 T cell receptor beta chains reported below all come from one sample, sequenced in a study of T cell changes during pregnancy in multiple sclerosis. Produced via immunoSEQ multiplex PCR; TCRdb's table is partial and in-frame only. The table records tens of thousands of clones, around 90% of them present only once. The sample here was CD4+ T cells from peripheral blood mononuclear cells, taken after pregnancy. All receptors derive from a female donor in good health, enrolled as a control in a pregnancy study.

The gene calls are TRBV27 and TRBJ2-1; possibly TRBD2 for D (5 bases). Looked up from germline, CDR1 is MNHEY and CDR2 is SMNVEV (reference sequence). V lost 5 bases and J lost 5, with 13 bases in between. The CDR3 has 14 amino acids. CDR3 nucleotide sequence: TGTGCCAGCAGTCGGCCCGGACTGGACAATGAGCAGTTCTTC. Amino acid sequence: CASSRPGLDNEQFF.

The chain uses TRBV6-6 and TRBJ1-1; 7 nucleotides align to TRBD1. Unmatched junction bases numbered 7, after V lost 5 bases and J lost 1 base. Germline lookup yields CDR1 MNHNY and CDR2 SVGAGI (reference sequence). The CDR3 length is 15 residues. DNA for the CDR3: TGTGCCAGCAGTACAGGGGCCCGGGGGAACACTGAAGCTTTCTTT. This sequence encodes CASSTGARGNTEAFF.

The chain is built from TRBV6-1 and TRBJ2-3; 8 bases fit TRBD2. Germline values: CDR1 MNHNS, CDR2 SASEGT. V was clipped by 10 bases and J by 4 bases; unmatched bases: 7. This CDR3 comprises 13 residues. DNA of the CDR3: TGTGCCACCCAGCGGGAGCCCGCAGATACGCAGTATTTT. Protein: CATQREPADTQYF.

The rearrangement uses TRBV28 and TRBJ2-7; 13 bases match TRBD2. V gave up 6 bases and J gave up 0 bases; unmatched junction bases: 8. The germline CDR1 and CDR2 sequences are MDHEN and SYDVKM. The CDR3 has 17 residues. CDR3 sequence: CASSSLAGGRYSYEQYF. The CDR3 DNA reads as TGTGCCAGCAGCTCACTAGCGGGGGGGCGCTACTCCTACGAGCAGTACTTC.

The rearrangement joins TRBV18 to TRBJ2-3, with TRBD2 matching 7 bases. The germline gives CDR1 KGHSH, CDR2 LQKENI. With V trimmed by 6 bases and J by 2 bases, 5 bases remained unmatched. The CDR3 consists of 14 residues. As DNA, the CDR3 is TGTGCCAGCTCGGCCGGGACTATCACAGATACGCAGTATTTT. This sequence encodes CASSAGTITDTQYF.

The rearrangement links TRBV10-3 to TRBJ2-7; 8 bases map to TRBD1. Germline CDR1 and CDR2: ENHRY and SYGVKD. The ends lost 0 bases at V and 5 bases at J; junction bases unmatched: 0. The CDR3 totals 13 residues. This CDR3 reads CAISESDRDEQYF. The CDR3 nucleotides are TGTGCCATCAGTGAGTCGGACAGGGACGAGCAGTACTTC.

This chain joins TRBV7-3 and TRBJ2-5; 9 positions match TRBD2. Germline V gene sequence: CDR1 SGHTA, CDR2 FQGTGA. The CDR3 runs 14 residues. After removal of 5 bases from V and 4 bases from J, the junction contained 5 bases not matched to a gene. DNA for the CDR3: TGTGCCAGCAGCCCCGGGACTAGCAGAGAGACCCAGTACTTC. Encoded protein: CASSPGTSRETQYF.

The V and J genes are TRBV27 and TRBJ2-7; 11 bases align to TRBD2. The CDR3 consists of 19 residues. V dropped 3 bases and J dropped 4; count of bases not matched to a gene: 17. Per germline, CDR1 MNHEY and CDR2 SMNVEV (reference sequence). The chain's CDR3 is CASSFRSKLTGTSGYEQYF. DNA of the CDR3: TGTGCCAGCAGTTTTCGGTCCAAACTTACCGGGACTAGCGGTTACGAGCAGTACTTC.

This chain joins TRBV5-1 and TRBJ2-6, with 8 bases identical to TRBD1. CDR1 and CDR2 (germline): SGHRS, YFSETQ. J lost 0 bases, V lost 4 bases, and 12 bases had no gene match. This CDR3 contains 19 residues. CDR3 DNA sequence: TGCGCCAGCAGCGTCCCCGGACAGGGTACTTTCTCTGGGGCCAACGTCCTGACTTTC. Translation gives CASSVPGQGTFSGANVLTF.

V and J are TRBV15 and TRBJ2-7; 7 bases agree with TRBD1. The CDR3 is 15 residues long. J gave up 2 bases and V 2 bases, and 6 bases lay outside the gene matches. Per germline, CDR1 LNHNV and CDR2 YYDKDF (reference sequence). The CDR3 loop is CATSRPDRYPYEQYF. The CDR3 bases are TGTGCCACCAGCAGACCGGACAGGTACCCCTACGAGCAGTACTTC.

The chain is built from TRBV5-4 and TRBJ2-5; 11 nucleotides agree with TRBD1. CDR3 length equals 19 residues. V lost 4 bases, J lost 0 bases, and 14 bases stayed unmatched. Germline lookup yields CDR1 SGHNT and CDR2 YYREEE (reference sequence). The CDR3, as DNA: TGTGCCAGCAGCCCGGGATTCCGGGACAGGGGGGTGTACCAAGAGACCCAGTACTTC. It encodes CASSPGFRDRGVYQETQYF.

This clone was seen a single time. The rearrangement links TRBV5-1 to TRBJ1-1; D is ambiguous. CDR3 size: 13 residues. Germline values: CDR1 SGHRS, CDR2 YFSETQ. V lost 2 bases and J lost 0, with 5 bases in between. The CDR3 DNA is TGCGCCAGCAGCTTTGAGTTGAACACTGAAGCTTTCTTT. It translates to CASSFELNTEAFF.

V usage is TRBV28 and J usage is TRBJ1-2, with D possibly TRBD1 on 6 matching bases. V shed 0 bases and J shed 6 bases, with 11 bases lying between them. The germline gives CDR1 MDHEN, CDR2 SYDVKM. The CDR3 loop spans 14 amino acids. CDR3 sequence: CASSLWGARNGYTF. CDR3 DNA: TGTGCCAGCAGTTTATGGGGGGCGCGGAATGGCTACACCTTC.

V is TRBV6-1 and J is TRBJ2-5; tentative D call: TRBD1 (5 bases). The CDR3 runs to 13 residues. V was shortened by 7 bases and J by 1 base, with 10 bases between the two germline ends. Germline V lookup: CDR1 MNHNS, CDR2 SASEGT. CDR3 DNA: TGTGCCAGCATAATAGGGGCCCAAGAGACCCAGTACTTC. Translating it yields CASIIGAQETQYF.

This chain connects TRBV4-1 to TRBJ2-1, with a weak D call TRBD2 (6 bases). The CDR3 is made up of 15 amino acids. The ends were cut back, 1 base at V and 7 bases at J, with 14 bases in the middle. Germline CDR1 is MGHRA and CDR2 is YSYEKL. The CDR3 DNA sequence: TGCGCCAGCAGCCAAGCTTACGGGGCGGGGAATGAGCAGTTCTTC. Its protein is CASSQAYGAGNEQFF.

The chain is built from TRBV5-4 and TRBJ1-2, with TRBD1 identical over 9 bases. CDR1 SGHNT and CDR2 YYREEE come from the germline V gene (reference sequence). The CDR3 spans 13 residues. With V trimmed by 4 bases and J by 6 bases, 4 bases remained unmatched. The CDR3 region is CASSPRTGDGYTF. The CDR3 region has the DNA TGTGCCAGCAGCCCCCGGACAGGGGATGGCTACACCTTC.

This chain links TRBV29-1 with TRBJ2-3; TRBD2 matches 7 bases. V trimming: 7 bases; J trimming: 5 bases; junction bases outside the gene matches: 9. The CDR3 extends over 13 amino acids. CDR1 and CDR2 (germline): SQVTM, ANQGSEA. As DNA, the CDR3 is TGCAGCGCAGGGCCGGGGGGAATAGATACGCAGTATTTT. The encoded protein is CSAGPGGIDTQYF.